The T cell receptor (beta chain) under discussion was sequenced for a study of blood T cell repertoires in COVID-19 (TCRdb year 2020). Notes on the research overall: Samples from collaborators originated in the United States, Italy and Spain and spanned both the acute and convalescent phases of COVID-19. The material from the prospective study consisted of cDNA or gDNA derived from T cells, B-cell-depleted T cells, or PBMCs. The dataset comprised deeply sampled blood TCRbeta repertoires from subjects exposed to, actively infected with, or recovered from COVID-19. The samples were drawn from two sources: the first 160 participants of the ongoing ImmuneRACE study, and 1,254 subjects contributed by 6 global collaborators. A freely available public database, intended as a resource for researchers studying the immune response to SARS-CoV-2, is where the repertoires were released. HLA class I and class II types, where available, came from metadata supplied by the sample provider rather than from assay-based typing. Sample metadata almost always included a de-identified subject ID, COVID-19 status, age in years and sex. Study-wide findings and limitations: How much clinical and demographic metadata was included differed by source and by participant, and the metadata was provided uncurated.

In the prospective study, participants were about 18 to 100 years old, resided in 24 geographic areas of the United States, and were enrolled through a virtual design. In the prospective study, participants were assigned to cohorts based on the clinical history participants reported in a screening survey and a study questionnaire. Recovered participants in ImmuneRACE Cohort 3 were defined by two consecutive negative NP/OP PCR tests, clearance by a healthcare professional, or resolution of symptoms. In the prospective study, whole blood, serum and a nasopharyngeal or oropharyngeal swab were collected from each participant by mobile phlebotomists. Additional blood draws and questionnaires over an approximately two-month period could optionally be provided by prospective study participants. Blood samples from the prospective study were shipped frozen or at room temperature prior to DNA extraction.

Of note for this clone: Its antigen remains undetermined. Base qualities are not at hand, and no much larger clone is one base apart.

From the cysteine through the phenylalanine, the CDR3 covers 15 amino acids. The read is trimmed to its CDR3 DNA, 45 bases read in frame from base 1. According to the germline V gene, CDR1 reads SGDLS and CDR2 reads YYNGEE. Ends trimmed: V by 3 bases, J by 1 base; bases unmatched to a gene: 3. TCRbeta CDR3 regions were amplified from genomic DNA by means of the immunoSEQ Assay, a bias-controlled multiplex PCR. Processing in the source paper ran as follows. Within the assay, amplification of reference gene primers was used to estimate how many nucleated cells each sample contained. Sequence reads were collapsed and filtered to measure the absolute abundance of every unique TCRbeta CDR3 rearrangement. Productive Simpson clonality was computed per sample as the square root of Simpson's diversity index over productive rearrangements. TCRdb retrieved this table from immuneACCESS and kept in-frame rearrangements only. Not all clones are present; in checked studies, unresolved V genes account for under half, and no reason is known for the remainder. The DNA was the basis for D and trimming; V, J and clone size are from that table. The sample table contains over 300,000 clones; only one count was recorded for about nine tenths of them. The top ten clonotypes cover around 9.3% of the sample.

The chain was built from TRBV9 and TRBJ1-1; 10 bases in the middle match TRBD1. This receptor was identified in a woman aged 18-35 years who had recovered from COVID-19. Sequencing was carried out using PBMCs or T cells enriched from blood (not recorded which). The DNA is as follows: TGTGCCAGCAGCGGTGGGGACAGGGGGAACACTGAAGCTTTCTTT. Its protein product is CASSGGDRGNTEAFF.